A single sample is the source of the 9 T cell receptor beta chains below, sequenced in a study of shared T cell receptors in the human thymus. The assay was immunoSEQ multiplex PCR, and TCRdb's table has in-frame clones only and misses some. This sample has some 400,000 clones, with approximately 95% found just once. Sequencing was done on a sample of thymocytes. The receptor set was obtained from a human donor.

V usage is TRBV7-9 and J usage is TRBJ1-3; no definite D call. In germline, CDR1 is SEHNR, CDR2 FQNEAQ (reference sequence). CDR3 size: 16 residues. V lost 0 bases and J 0 bases, leaving 9 bases between the germline ends. In nucleotides, the CDR3 is TGTGCCAGCAGCTTAGCGCTTAGTTTCTCTGGAAACACCATATATTTT. This sequence encodes CASSLALSFSGNTIYF. The full variable domain, completed using reference TRBV7-9 and TRBJ1-3, is DTGVSQNPRHKITKRGQNVTFRCDPISEHNRLYWYRQTLGQGPEFLTYFQNEAQLEKSRLLSDRFSAERPKGSFSTLEIQRTEQGDSAMYLCASSLALSFSGNTIYFGEGSWLTVV.

This rearrangement joins TRBV10-1 to TRBJ2-7, with D hard to call. The CDR3 is 12 amino acids. Germline CDR1 WNHNN, CDR2 SYGVQD (reference sequence). Trimming removed 8 bases from V and 6 bases from J, with 14 bases in between. CDR3 sequence: CASQDVEVEQYF. The CDR3 nucleotides are TGCGCCAGCCAGGACGTAGAGGTCGAGCAGTACTTC.

Worth noting for this clone: Additional DNA sequences in this sample encode the identical CDR3. The chain links TRBV28 to TRBJ1-1; the D is unclear. Germline V gives CDR1 MDHEN, CDR2 SYDVKM. V lost 3 bases and J 8 bases, leaving 7 bases between the germline ends. This CDR3 has 11 amino acids. CDR3 residues: CASSLQGEAFF. The CDR3 nucleotides are TGTGCCAGCAGTTTGCAAGGGGAAGCTTTCTTT.

CDR3 residues: CASSAKEDRVEGEKLFF. In nucleotides, the CDR3 is TGTGCCAGCAGCGCGAAGGAAGACAGGGTGGAGGGAGAAAAACTGTTTTTT. V is TRBV5-5 and J is TRBJ1-4, with 7 bases that match TRBD1. J lost 8 bases, V lost 4 bases, and 17 bases had no gene match. This CDR3 comprises 17 residues. Germline V gene sequence: CDR1 SGHKS, CDR2 YYEKEE (reference sequence).

The gene calls are TRBV7-2 and TRBJ2-7, with no clear D. Trimming shortened V by 1 base and J by 6 bases, and 10 bases separated the two germline ends. The length of the CDR3 is 13 residues. Germline V lookup: CDR1 SGHTA, CDR2 FQGNSA. CDR3: CASSLGRVGEQYF. DNA of the CDR3: TGTGCCAGCAGCTTAGGTAGGGTGGGCGAGCAGTACTTC. Based on the CDR3 plus reference TRBV7-2 and TRBJ2-7, the full variable domain is GAGVSQSPSNKVTEKGKDVELRCDPISGHTALYWYRQSLGQGLEFLIYFQGNSAPDKSGLPSDRFSAERTGGSVSTLTIQRTQQEDSAVYLCASSLGRVGEQYFGPGTRLTVT.

The rearrangement joins TRBV2 to TRBJ2-2, with D tentatively TRBD1 (5 bases). The CDR3 loop spans 15 amino acids. Per germline, CDR1 SNHLY and CDR2 FYNNEI. V was clipped by 9 bases and J by 4 bases, with 18 bases between them. CDR3: CARTQSQGTTGELFF. The CDR3 bases are TGTGCCAGGACCCAGAGCCAGGGTACCACCGGGGAGCTGTTTTTT.

The rearrangement links TRBV28 to TRBJ1-1, with D possibly matching TRBD1 (6 bases). CDR1 is MDHEN, CDR2 SYDVKM, per germline. Trimming left V 3 bases short and J 2 bases short, with 10 bases between. The CDR3 has 14 amino acids. The CDR3 coding sequence is TGTGCCAGCAGTTTCGGGGGCGGAAACACTGAAGCTTTCTTT. Amino acid sequence: CASSFGGGNTEAFF.

V is TRBV7-2 and J is TRBJ1-4, with TRBD1 matching 7 bases. This CDR3 spans 18 amino acids. V shed 1 base, J shed 4 bases, and the junction held 12 bases outside the gene matches. The germline V gene encodes CDR1 SGHTA and CDR2 FQGNSA. CDR3 nucleotides: TGTGCCAGCAGCTTAGAAACGGGGGGGGACAGCCTTAATGAAAAACTGTTTTTT. Translating it yields CASSLETGGDSLNEKLFF.

This clone was seen just once. The J gene is TRBJ2-7, the V gene TRBV7-8; TRBD1 aligns across 9 bases. Trimming at V came to 4 bases and at J to 0 bases, leaving 7 bases not matched to a gene. Germline V gene lookup returns CDR1 SGHVS and CDR2 FQNEAQ. There are 16 residues in the CDR3. CDR3 residues: CASSSSGTGISYEQYF. The CDR3 nucleotides are TGTGCCAGCAGCTCATCCGGGACAGGGATCTCCTACGAGCAGTACTTC.